A single sample gave rise to the 20 T cell receptor beta chains below, sequenced in a study of CD8+ T cells in alopecia areata listed by TCRdb under 2018. The library came from the immunoSEQ multiplex PCR assay. RNA was extracted from all samples and reverse transcribed into cDNA, which served as template for TCR sequencing. The clones in this table, taken by TCRdb from immuneACCESS, are in-frame only. Not every clone is retained; where verified, under half of the shortfall comes from an unresolved V gene, and the cause of the rest is unknown. The sample yields approximately 210,000 clones; approximately 67% were counted once. Around 1.3% of the sample is held by the ten biggest clonotypes. The label giving this sample's treatment or condition can be read as: oral pan-JAK inhibitor, 5-10 mg twice daily. The sequenced sample was CD4+ T cells sorted from blood, obtained around week 44, from a patient treated with tofacitinib. Receptor source: a human donor with alopecia areata.

This clone was seen more than once but under ten times. The rearrangement links TRBV9 to TRBJ2-5; TRBD2 matches at 12 bases. The J segment lost 5 bases and the V segment lost 4 bases, leaving 9 bases of the junction unmatched. Germline lookup yields CDR1 SGDLS and CDR2 YYNGEE. The CDR3 is 16 amino acids. The CDR3: CASSLSPGTSGETQYF. The CDR3 nucleotides are TGTGCCAGCAGCCTTTCCCCCGGGACTAGCGGGGAGACCCAGTACTTC.

The genes are TRBV18 and TRBJ2-7; D is unclear. V shed 1 base and J shed 3 bases, with 10 bases lying between them. This CDR3 spans 14 amino acids. The germline CDR1 and CDR2 sequences are KGHSH and LQKENI. CDR3 residues: CASSPQGWLYEQYF. CDR3 DNA: TGTGCCAGCTCACCACAGGGATGGCTCTACGAGCAGTACTTC.

V is TRBV29-1 and J is TRBJ2-3; 10 bases map to TRBD2. The CDR3 runs to 14 residues. V gave up 7 bases and J gave up 2 bases; unmatched junction bases: 6. Germline loops: CDR1 SQVTM, CDR2 ANQGSEA. The CDR3 sequence: CSGLAGVTTDTQYF. DNA of the CDR3: TGCAGCGGTCTAGCGGGGGTCACCACAGATACGCAGTATTTT.

This sequence joins TRBV4-3 and TRBJ2-6, with unresolved D. This CDR3 is built from 19 residues. V lost 1 base to trimming and J lost 0 bases, with 16 bases between them. Germline V gene data show CDR1 as LGHNA and CDR2 as YSLEER. The CDR3 spells CASSQVGVMGNSGANVLTF. DNA of the CDR3: TGCGCCAGCAGCCAAGTAGGAGTAATGGGGAACTCTGGGGCCAACGTCCTGACTTTC.

The count of this clone is one. V usage is TRBV15 and J usage is TRBJ2-7; 9 bases fit TRBD1. From germline, CDR1 is LNHNV and CDR2 YYDKDF (reference sequence). Trimming at V came to 8 bases and at J to 4 bases, leaving 6 bases not matched to a gene. This CDR3 region has 13 residues. CDR3: CATAGGQGYEQYF. CDR3 sequence (DNA): TGTGCCACCGCAGGGGGACAGGGTTACGAGCAGTACTTC.

This sequence joins TRBV15 and TRBJ1-2; D is undetermined. The ends were cut back, 1 base at V and 4 bases at J, with 19 bases in the middle. The CDR3 is 17 residues long. Germline assignment: CDR1 LNHNV and CDR2 YYDKDF (reference sequence). CDR3 sequence: CATSRGDPHSAIYGYTF. In nucleotides, the CDR3 is TGTGCCACCAGCAGAGGAGATCCCCACAGCGCGATCTATGGCTACACCTTC.

This sequence joins TRBV15 and TRBJ2-7, with D unresolved. Deletions cut 0 bases from V and 5 bases from J, with 20 bases between. This CDR3 has 17 amino acids. Germline CDR1 and CDR2: LNHNV and YYDKDF (reference sequence). The CDR3 reads CATSRESGIPSQHEQYF. CDR3 DNA sequence: TGTGCCACCAGCAGAGAATCTGGAATTCCCTCCCAACACGAGCAGTACTTC.

The chain uses TRBV5-1 and TRBJ1-1; 10 nucleotides line up with TRBD1. This CDR3 is built from 16 residues. Trimming at V came to 3 bases and at J to 1 base, leaving 6 bases not matched to a gene. Germline V gene lookup returns CDR1 SGHRS and CDR2 YFSETQ. CDR3 sequence (DNA): TGCGCCAGCAGCTCGAGGACAGGGGGGCCGAACACTGAAGCTTTCTTT. Translating gives CASSSRTGGPNTEAFF. Full variable domain (remainder filled in from reference TRBV5-1 and TRBJ1-1): KAGVTQTPRYLIKTRGQQVTLSCSPISGHRSVSWYQQTPGQGLQFLFEYFSETQRNKGNFPGRFSGRQFSNSRSEMNVSTLELGDSALYLCASSSRTGGPNTEAFFGQGTRLTVV.

This clone was found once. The rearrangement uses TRBV7-2 and TRBJ2-6; 9 bases match TRBD2. Germline V gives CDR1 SGHTA, CDR2 FQGNSA. The CDR3 covers 19 residues. The junction had 7 bases not matched to a gene; V was cut back by 1 base and J by 0 bases. The CDR3 sequence: CASSLGVAGAYSGANVLTF. The CDR3 bases are TGTGCCAGCAGCTTAGGGGTAGCGGGGGCCTACTCTGGGGCCAACGTCCTGACTTTC.

Only one count was recorded for this clone. This chain joins TRBV5-1 and TRBJ1-1; TRBD1 might be the D (6 bases). The CDR3 has 13 amino acids. Germline V gene data show CDR1 as SGHRS and CDR2 as YFSETQ. Trimming pared 4 bases from V and 4 bases from J, leaving 11 bases between. CDR3 region: CASSKQGITEAFF. The DNA of the CDR3 is TGCGCCAGCAGCAAACAGGGAATCACTGAAGCTTTCTTT.

V is TRBV5-1 and J is TRBJ2-1; TRBD1 aligns across 7 bases. J gave up 4 bases and V 4 bases, and 11 bases lay outside the gene matches. CDR3 length: 16 amino acids. Germline V gene data show CDR1 as SGHRS and CDR2 as YFSETQ. DNA of the CDR3: TGCGCCAGCAGCCCACCCCCCGGGACAGTTTACAATGAGCAGTTCTTC. Protein product: CASSPPPGTVYNEQFF.

The V gene is TRBV11-2, the J gene TRBJ2-7; TRBD2 matches at 11 bases. V lost 1 base and J lost 3; bases outside the gene matches: 5. Per germline, CDR1 SGHAT and CDR2 FQNNGV. The CDR3 extends over 16 amino acids. CDR3: CASSLAASGGHYEQYF. The CDR3 nucleotides are TGTGCCAGCAGCTTAGCCGCTAGCGGGGGGCACTACGAGCAGTACTTC.

The CDR3 loop reads CASSQDTDTQYF. In DNA form, the CDR3 reads TGTGCCAGCAGCCAAGATACAGATACGCAGTATTTT. This chain joins TRBV14 and TRBJ2-3; D is undetermined. Germline CDR1 SGHDN, CDR2 FVKESK. The CDR3 is made up of 12 amino acids. V lost 0 bases and J lost 3, with 1 base in between.

The chain is built from TRBV7-3 and TRBJ2-5; D tentatively fits TRBD1 or TRBD2 (6 bases each). Germline CDR1 and CDR2: SGHTA and FQGTGA. The CDR3 runs to 14 residues. V lost 5 bases, J lost 5 bases, and 15 bases lay in between. For the CDR3, the DNA is TGTGCCAGCAGCACCGGCTCGGGGGCGGAGACCCAGTACTTC. It is translated as CASSTGSGAETQYF.

The rearrangement joins TRBV7-2 to TRBJ2-2; D may match TRBD1 or TRBD2 (5 bases each). Trimming left V 4 bases short and J 8 bases short, with 14 bases between. Germline CDR1 and CDR2: SGHTA and FQGNSA. The CDR3 contains 14 residues. The DNA of the CDR3 is TGTGCCAGCAGCTGGCCGGGGCAATCAGGGGAGCTGTTTTTT. Its protein is CASSWPGQSGELFF.

The V and J genes are TRBV7-2 and TRBJ1-2; the D is unclear. This CDR3 is 14 amino acids long. V gave up 7 bases and J gave up 0 bases, with 12 bases separating them. Germline lookup yields CDR1 SGHTA and CDR2 FQGNSA. CDR3 sequence reads: CASTVRDPNYGYTF. For the CDR3, the DNA is TGTGCCAGCACCGTGAGAGATCCTAACTATGGCTACACCTTC.

On this clone: Other DNA sequences in the same sample also yield this CDR3. Here the CDR3 reads CASSVTTGDYGYTF. The CDR3 region has the DNA TGTGCCAGCAGCGTAACTACAGGAGACTATGGCTACACCTTC. The V gene is TRBV9, the J gene TRBJ1-2; maybe TRBD1 (5 bases). V dropped 1 base and J dropped 3 bases, with 10 bases sitting between them. The V gene's germline CDR1 is SGDLS and CDR2 YYNGEE. The CDR3 has 14 residues.

The chain links TRBV6-5 to TRBJ2-5, with D possibly being TRBD1 (5 bases). CDR1 is MNHEY, CDR2 SVGAGI, per germline. This CDR3 is built from 14 residues. V lost 6 bases and J lost 1, with 12 bases in between. In DNA form, the CDR3 reads TGTGCCAGCAGACGATACAGGAGCCAAGAGACCCAGTACTTC. Its translation: CASRRYRSQETQYF.

The chain is built from TRBV4-1 and TRBJ1-2, with TRBD1 as a possible D gene (6 bases). The germline V and J ends were trimmed by 0 bases and 4 bases, with 18 bases remaining between them. The germline V gene has CDR1 MGHRA and CDR2 YSYEKL. The length of the CDR3 is 17 residues. As DNA, the CDR3 is TGCGCCAGCAGCCAAGAATGGGGCGATGGCAGGGGCTATGGCTACACCTTC. Protein product: CASSQEWGDGRGYGYTF.

The rearrangement joins TRBV20-1 to TRBJ2-1; unclear D gene. The CDR3 consists of 10 residues. V was trimmed by 6 bases and J by 8 bases, leaving 8 bases between them. The germline gives CDR1 DFQATT, CDR2 SNEGSKA (reference sequence). As DNA, the CDR3 is TGCAGTGCGAGCACGGATGAGCAGTTCTTC. This gives the protein CSASTDEQFF.